The present TCR beta chain was sequenced within a study of cytotoxic CD8 clonotypes in ibrutinib-treated CLL. Here immunoSEQ multiplex PCR was the method, and the copy in TCRdb shows in-frame clones only, minus some. The sample lists around 30,000 clones, roughly 60% occurring once. The CDR3 spans 13 residues. V lost 6 bases and J lost 2, with 8 bases in between. Germline CDR1 reads KGHSH; CDR2 reads LQKENI. General study findings and limits: At the start, clonality exceeded age-matched healthy donors and followed circulating CD8+ T-cell counts.

A note on this clone: As yet, its antigen is unknown.

Source: PBMCs, taken before ibrutinib treatment. This TCR was recovered from a human donor with chronic lymphocytic leukemia. The chain combines TRBV18 with TRBJ2-1, with unresolved D. CDR3: CASSLATYNEQFF. CDR3 DNA sequence: TGTGCCAGCTCCTTAGCCACCTACAATGAGCAGTTCTTC.